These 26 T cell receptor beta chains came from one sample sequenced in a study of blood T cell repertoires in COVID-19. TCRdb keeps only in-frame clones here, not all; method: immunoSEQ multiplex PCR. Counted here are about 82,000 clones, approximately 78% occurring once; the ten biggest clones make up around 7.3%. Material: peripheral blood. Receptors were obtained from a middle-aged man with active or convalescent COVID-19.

The CDR3 DNA reads as TGCGCCAGCAGCGAGGATCCGGGGGGGAACACTGAAGCTTTCTTT. It is translated as CASSEDPGGNTEAFF. This sequence joins TRBV5-1 and TRBJ1-1, with D possibly matching TRBD1 (5 bases). The CDR3 spans 15 residues. Per the germline V gene, CDR1 is SGHRS and CDR2 is YFSETQ. Trimming left V 4 bases short and J 1 base short, with 14 bases between. Based on the CDR3 plus reference TRBV5-1 and TRBJ1-1, the full variable domain is KAGVTQTPRYLIKTRGQQVTLSCSPISGHRSVSWYQQTPGQGLQFLFEYFSETQRNKGNFPGRFSGRQFSNSRSEMNVSTLELGDSALYLCASSEDPGGNTEAFFGQGTRLTVV.

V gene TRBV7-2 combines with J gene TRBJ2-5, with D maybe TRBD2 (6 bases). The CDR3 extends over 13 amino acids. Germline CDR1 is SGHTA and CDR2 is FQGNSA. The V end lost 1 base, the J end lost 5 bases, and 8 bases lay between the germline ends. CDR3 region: CASSLGSGETQYF. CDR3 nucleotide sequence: TGTGCCAGCAGCTTAGGGAGCGGGGAGACCCAGTACTTC.

As DNA, the CDR3 is TGTGCCAGCAGCCGGAACCAACAGGGCGCGAGCAAAAACATTCAGTACTTC. This encodes CASSRNQQGASKNIQYF. The chain has TRBV14 and TRBJ2-4; tentative D call: TRBD1 (6 bases). The CDR3 spans 17 residues. The germline CDR1 and CDR2 sequences are SGHDN and FVKESK. The germline V and J ends were trimmed by 4 bases and 3 bases, with 19 bases remaining between them.

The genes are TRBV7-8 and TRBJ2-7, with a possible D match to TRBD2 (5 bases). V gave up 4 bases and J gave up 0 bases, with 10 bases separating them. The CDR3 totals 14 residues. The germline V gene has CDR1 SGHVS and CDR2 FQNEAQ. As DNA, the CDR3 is TGTGCCAGCAGCTCAAACCGGGACTCCTACGAGCAGTACGTC. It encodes CASSSNRDSYEQYV.

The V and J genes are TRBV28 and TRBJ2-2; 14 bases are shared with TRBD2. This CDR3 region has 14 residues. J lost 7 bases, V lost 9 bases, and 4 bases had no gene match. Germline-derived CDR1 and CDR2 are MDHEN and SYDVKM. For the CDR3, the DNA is TGTGCCAGTTGGACTAGCGGGGGGCTCGGGGAGCTGTTTTTT. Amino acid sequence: CASWTSGGLGELFF.

The chain's CDR3 is CASSRQGSGYTF. CDR3 nucleotides: TGTGCCAGCAGCCGACAGGGTTCAGGCTACACCTTC. The chain combines TRBV6-6 with TRBJ1-2; 7 positions match TRBD1. The germline V gene encodes CDR1 MNHNY and CDR2 SVGAGI (reference sequence). V shed 6 bases and J 8 bases; nucleotides not matched to a gene: 6. The CDR3 spans 12 residues.

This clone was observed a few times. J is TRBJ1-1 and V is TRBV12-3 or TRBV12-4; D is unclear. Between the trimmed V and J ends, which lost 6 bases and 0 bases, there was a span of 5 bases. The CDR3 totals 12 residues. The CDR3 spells CASSQMNTEAFF. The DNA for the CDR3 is TGTGCCAGCAGCCAAATGAACACTGAAGCTTTCTTT.

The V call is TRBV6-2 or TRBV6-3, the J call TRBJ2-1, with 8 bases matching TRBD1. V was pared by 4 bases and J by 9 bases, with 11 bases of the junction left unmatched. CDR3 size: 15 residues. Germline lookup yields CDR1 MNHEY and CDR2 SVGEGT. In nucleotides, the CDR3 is TGTGCCAGCAGTTCCGACAGGGGCTATCCAAGTGAGCAGTTCTTC. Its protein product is CASSSDRGYPSEQFF.

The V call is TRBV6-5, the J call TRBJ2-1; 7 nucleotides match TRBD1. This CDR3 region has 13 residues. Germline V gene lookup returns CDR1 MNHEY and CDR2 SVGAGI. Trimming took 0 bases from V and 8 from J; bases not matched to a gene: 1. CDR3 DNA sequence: TGTGCCAGCAGTTACTCAAGGGGGCATGAGCAGTTCTTC. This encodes CASSYSRGHEQFF.

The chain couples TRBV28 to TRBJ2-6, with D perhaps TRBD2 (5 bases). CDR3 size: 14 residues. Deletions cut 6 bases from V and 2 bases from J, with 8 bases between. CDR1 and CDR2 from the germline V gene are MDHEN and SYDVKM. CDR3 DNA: TGTGCCAGCAGGGAGGATCCTGGGGCCAACGTCCTGACTTTC. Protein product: CASREDPGANVLTF.

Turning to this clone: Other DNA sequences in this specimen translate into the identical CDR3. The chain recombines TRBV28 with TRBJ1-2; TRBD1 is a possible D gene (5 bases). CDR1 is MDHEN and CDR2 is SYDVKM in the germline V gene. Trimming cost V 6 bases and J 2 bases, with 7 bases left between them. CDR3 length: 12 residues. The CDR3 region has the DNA TGTGCCAGCAGCAGACAGAACTATGGCTACACCTTC. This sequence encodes CASSRQNYGYTF.

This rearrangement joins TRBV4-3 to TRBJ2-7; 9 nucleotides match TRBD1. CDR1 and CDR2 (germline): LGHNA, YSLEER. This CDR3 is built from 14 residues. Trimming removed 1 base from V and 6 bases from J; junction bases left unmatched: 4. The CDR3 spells CASSQGDRVSEQYF. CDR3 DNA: TGCGCCAGCAGCCAAGGGGACAGGGTTAGCGAGCAGTACTTC.

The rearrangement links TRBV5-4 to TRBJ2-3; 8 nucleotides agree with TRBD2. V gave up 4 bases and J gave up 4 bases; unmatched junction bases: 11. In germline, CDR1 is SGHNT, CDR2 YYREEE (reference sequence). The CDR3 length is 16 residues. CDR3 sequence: CASSQSGGWPADTQYF. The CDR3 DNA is TGTGCCAGCAGCCAAAGCGGGGGTTGGCCGGCAGATACGCAGTATTTT.

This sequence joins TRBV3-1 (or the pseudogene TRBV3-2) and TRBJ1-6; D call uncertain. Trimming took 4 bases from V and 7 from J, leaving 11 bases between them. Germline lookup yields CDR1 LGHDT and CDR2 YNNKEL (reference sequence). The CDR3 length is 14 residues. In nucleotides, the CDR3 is TGTGCCAGCAGCCGAACTGCCGAGAATTCACCCCTCCACTTT. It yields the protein CASSRTAENSPLHF.

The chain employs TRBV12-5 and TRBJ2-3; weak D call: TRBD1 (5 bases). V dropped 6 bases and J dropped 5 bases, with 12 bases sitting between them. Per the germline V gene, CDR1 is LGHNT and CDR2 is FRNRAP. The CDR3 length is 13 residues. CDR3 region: CASGRGEKDTQYF. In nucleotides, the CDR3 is TGTGCTAGTGGAAGGGGCGAGAAAGATACGCAGTATTTT.

CDR3 sequence (DNA): TGTGCCTGGAGTGACACAGGGGGCTGGGGCGAGCAGTACTTC. Its translation is CAWSDTGGWGEQYF. The V and J genes are TRBV30 and TRBJ2-7, with 9 nucleotides matching TRBD1. V trimming: 1 base; J trimming: 6 bases; junction bases outside the gene matches: 7. CDR3 size: 14 residues. Germline-derived CDR1 and CDR2 are GTSNPN and SVGIG (reference sequence).

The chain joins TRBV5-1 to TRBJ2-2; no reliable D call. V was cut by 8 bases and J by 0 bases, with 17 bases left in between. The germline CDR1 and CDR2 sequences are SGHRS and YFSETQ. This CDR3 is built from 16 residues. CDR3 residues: CASDPGVAANTGELFF. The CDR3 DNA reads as TGCGCCAGTGACCCTGGTGTAGCCGCGAACACCGGGGAGCTGTTTTTT.

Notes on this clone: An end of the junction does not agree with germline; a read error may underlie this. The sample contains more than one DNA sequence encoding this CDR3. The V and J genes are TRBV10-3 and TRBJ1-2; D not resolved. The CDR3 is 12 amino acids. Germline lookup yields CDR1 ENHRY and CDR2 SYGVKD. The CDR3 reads CAISPNNYGYTF. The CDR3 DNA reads TGTGCCATCAGTCCAAATAACTATGGCTATACCTTC.

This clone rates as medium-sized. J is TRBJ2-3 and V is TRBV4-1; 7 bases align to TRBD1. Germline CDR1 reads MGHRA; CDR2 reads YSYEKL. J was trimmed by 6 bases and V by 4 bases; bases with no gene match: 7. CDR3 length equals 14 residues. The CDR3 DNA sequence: TGCGCCAGCAGCCCGGGCCAGGGGGAGGATACGCAGTATTTT. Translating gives CASSPGQGEDTQYF.

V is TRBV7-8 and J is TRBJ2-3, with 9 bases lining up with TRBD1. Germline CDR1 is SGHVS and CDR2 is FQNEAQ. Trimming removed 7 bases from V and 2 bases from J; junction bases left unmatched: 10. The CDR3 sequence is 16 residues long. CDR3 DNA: TGTGCCAGCATTCACTCTCGGGACAGGGCCACAGATACGCAGTATTTT. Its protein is CASIHSRDRATDTQYF.

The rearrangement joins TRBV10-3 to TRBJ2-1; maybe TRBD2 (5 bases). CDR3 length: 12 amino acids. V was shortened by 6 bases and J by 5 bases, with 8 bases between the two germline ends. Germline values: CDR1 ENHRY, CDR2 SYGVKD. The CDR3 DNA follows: TGTGCCATCAGGCCGGAGGACAATGAGCAGTTCTTC. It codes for CAIRPEDNEQFF.

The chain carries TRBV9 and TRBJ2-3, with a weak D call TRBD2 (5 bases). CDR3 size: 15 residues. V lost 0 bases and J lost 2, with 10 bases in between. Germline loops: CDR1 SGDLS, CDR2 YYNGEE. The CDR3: CASSVGGELTDTQYF. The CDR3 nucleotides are TGTGCCAGCAGCGTAGGGGGAGAACTCACAGATACGCAGTATTTT.

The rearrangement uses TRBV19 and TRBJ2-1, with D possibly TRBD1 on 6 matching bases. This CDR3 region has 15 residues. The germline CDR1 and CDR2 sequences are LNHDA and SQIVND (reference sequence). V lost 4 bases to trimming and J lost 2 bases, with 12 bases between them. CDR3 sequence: CASSKNRDTYNEQFF. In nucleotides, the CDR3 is TGTGCCAGTAGTAAAAACCGGGACACCTACAATGAGCAGTTCTTC.

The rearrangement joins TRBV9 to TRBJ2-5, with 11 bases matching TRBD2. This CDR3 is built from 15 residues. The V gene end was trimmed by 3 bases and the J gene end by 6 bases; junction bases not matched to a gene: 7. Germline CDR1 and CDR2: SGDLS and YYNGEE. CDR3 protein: CASSGNSGGAKTQYF. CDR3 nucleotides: TGTGCCAGCAGCGGGAATAGCGGGGGGGCGAAGACCCAGTACTTC. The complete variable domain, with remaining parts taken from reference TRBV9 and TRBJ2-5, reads DSGVTQTPKHLITATGQRVTLRCSPRSGDLSVYWYQQSLDQGLQFLIQYYNGEERAKGNILERFSAQQFPDLHSELNLSSLELGDSALYFCASSGNSGGAKTQYFGPGTRLLVL.

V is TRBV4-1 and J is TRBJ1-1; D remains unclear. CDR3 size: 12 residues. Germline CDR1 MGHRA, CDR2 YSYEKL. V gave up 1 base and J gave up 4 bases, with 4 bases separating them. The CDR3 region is CASSQAGTEAFF. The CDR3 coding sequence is TGCGCCAGCAGCCAAGCCGGCACTGAAGCTTTCTTT.

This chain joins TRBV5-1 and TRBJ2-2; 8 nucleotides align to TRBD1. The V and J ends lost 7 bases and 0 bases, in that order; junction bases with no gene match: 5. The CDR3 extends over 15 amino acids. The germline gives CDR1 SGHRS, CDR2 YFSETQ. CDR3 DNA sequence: TGCGCCAGCTCGGAGGGACAGGCGAACACCGGGGAGCTGTTTTTT. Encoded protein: CASSEGQANTGELFF. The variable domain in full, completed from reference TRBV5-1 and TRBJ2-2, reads KAGVTQTPRYLIKTRGQQVTLSCSPISGHRSVSWYQQTPGQGLQFLFEYFSETQRNKGNFPGRFSGRQFSNSRSEMNVSTLELGDSALYLCASSEGQANTGELFFGEGSRLTVL.